Below are 23 T cell receptor beta chains sequenced from a single sample in a study of blood T cell repertoires in COVID-19 (dated by TCRdb to about 2020). Libraries were built with the immunoSEQ multiplex PCR assay. TCRdb obtained this table from immuneACCESS and retained in-frame rearrangements with V and J assigned. These tables miss some clones; where compared with another copy, unresolved V genes account for less than half of the shortfall, and the remainder is unexplained. The sample has around 130,000 clones on record, about four fifths of them singletons. The ten largest make up approximately 1.6% of the sample. Sequenced material: PBMCs or T cells enriched from blood (not recorded which). These receptors all come from a woman aged 18-29 years who had been exposed to COVID-19.

The chain uses TRBV7-9 and TRBJ1-2, with 7 nucleotides matching TRBD1. With V trimmed by 5 bases and J by 8 bases, 11 bases remained unmatched. The CDR3 extends over 14 amino acids. The germline V gene encodes CDR1 SEHNR and CDR2 FQNEAQ (reference sequence). The CDR3 region is CASSLLGQVEGYTF. The CDR3 DNA reads as TGTGCCAGCAGCCTACTTGGACAGGTGGAGGGCTACACCTTC. The whole variable domain, remainder taken from reference TRBV7-9 and TRBJ1-2, is DTGVSQNPRHKITKRGQNVTFRCDPISEHNRLYWYRQTLGQGPEFLTYFQNEAQLEKSRLLSDRFSAERPKGSFSTLEIQRTEQGDSAMYLCASSLLGQVEGYTFGSGTRLTVV.

In its sample, this clone was seen a few times. The gene calls are TRBV18 and TRBJ2-6; TRBD2 aligns across 8 bases. Germline loops: CDR1 KGHSH, CDR2 LQKENI. After removal of 1 base from V and 4 bases from J, the junction contained 9 bases not matched to a gene. This CDR3 spans 18 amino acids. This CDR3 reads CASSPLRAGVPGANVLTF. DNA for the CDR3: TGTGCCAGCTCACCACTAAGAGCGGGAGTTCCCGGGGCCAACGTCCTGACTTTC.

This clone was observed a single time. The genes are TRBV7-8 and TRBJ2-1; D may be TRBD2 (5 bases). Germline V CDR1 and CDR2: SGHVS, FQNEAQ. The CDR3 is made up of 15 amino acids. Trimming cost V 4 bases and J 5 bases, with 15 bases left between them. The CDR3 sequence: CASSSRTGGDNEQFF. CDR3 DNA sequence: TGTGCCAGCAGCTCCAGGACTGGCGGAGACAATGAGCAGTTCTTC.

The J gene is TRBJ2-1, the V gene TRBV7-8; D remains unclear. CDR3 length equals 16 residues. Trimming took 0 bases from V and 0 from J, leaving 9 bases between them. The germline CDR1 and CDR2 sequences are SGHVS and FQNEAQ. The CDR3 reads CASSLALLSSYNEQFF. Here the CDR3 DNA reads TGTGCCAGCAGCTTAGCGCTACTTAGCTCCTACAATGAGCAGTTCTTC.

The V and J genes are TRBV29-1 and TRBJ1-2, with unresolved D. Germline assignment: CDR1 SQVTM and CDR2 ANQGSEA. The CDR3 has 12 residues. Trimming removed 6 bases at V and 1 base at J, with 9 bases between. CDR3 residues: CSVPVLNYGYTF. In DNA form, the CDR3 reads TGCAGCGTGCCAGTCCTTAACTATGGCTACACCTTC.

Here the CDR3 reads CASSQAGAGNSPLHF. In DNA, the CDR3 is TGTGCCAGCAGCCAAGCAGGGGCCGGTAATTCACCCCTCCACTTT. V and J are TRBV14 and TRBJ1-6; D is perhaps TRBD1 (6 bases). Germline V gives CDR1 SGHDN, CDR2 FVKESK. Trimming took 1 base from V and 6 from J, leaving 10 bases between them. The CDR3 runs 15 residues.

This chain connects TRBV19 to TRBJ1-6; a weak D match, TRBD1 (5 bases). The CDR3 sequence is 14 residues long. With 4 bases removed from V and 8 bases from J, the gap between germline ends came to 12 bases. CDR1 is LNHDA, CDR2 SQIVND, per germline (reference sequence). CDR3 sequence: CASSSGTEYSPLHF. In DNA, the CDR3 is TGTGCCAGTAGTAGCGGGACCGAATATTCACCCCTCCACTTT.

The chain employs TRBV19 and TRBJ1-1; 7 bases map to TRBD1. Germline V gene sequence: CDR1 LNHDA, CDR2 SQIVND (reference sequence). The CDR3 consists of 14 residues. After removal of 2 bases from V and 8 bases from J, the junction contained 8 bases not matched to a gene. The CDR3 is CASSISRGQKEAFF. DNA of the CDR3: TGTGCCAGTAGTATAAGTAGGGGACAGAAGGAAGCTTTCTTT.

This clone has more than one count but fewer than ten. The chain uses TRBV4-1 and TRBJ2-3, with 9 bases lining up with TRBD2. V shed 5 bases and J 4 bases; nucleotides not matched to a gene: 4. The germline CDR1 and CDR2 sequences are MGHRA and YSYEKL. This CDR3 is 14 amino acids long. CDR3 sequence: CASSGTSLSDTQYF. The CDR3 bases are TGCGCCAGCAGCGGGACTAGCCTCTCAGATACGCAGTATTTT.

The chain is built from TRBV11-2 and TRBJ2-3; D ambiguous. The CDR3 is 14 residues long. Germline V gene lookup returns CDR1 SGHAT and CDR2 FQNNGV. Trimming pared 2 bases from V and 2 bases from J, leaving 8 bases between. The DNA of the CDR3 is TGTGCCAGCAGCTTAATCAGGAACACAGATACGCAGTATTTT. Amino acids: CASSLIRNTDTQYF.

The chain joins TRBV6-1 to TRBJ1-1; possible D gene TRBD1, 5 bases. The germline gives CDR1 MNHNS, CDR2 SASEGT. V lost 2 bases, J lost 1 base, and 8 bases lay in between. This CDR3 region has 14 residues. CDR3 bases: TGTGCCAGCAGTGAATCGACAGCGAACACTGAAGCTTTCTTT. Translating gives CASSESTANTEAFF.

This clone was seen only once. This chain links TRBV27 with TRBJ2-7, with 8 positions matching TRBD1. This CDR3 region has 16 residues. Looked up from germline, CDR1 is MNHEY and CDR2 is SMNVEV (reference sequence). J was trimmed by 4 bases and V by 4 bases; bases with no gene match: 12. CDR3 residues: CASSSRTRTGRYEQYF. CDR3 in DNA: TGTGCCAGCAGTTCCAGAACAAGGACAGGGAGATACGAGCAGTACTTC.

The chain couples TRBV11-2 to TRBJ2-5; TRBD1 is a possible D gene (6 bases). The CDR3 has 15 amino acids. The germline CDR1 and CDR2 sequences are SGHAT and FQNNGV. Trimming pared 6 bases from V and 5 bases from J, leaving 19 bases between. The CDR3 coding sequence is TGTGCCAGCAGTAAGCATGGACAGACAAGGGAGACCCAGTACTTC. Translation gives CASSKHGQTRETQYF.

The chain has TRBV7-9 and TRBJ1-4; D possibly corresponds to TRBD1 (6 bases). Trimming removed 2 bases at V and 0 bases at J, with 10 bases between. Germline CDR1 is SEHNR and CDR2 is FQNEAQ (reference sequence). The CDR3 is made up of 16 amino acids. The CDR3 bases are TGTGCCAGCAGCTTACCAGGGGTTGCAACTAATGAAAAACTGTTTTTT. This sequence encodes CASSLPGVATNEKLFF.

The V call is TRBV9, the J call TRBJ2-7; D remains ambiguous. The CDR3 runs 15 residues. V dropped 0 bases and J dropped 2 bases, with 12 bases sitting between them. The germline CDR1 and CDR2 sequences are SGDLS and YYNGEE. Here the CDR3 reads CASSVGDLAPYEQYF. CDR3 nucleotide sequence: TGTGCCAGCAGCGTAGGCGATCTTGCCCCCTACGAGCAGTACTTC.

The chain is built from TRBV7-2 and TRBJ1-1; tentatively, D is TRBD1 (5 bases). The germline V gene has CDR1 SGHTA and CDR2 FQGNSA. This CDR3 region has 13 residues. V dropped 5 bases and J dropped 0 bases, with 7 bases sitting between them. CDR3 protein: CASSLTVNTEAFF. The CDR3 nucleotides are TGTGCCAGCAGCCTGACAGTGAACACTGAAGCTTTCTTT. Combining the CDR3 with reference TRBV7-2 and TRBJ1-1 gives the whole variable domain GAGVSQSPSNKVTEKGKDVELRCDPISGHTALYWYRQSLGQGLEFLIYFQGNSAPDKSGLPSDRFSAERTGGSVSTLTIQRTQQEDSAVYLCASSLTVNTEAFFGQGTRLTVV.

CDR3 region: CASSITLDGDYEQYF. The CDR3 DNA reads as TGTGCCAGTAGTATCACCCTCGACGGGGACTACGAGCAGTACTTC. This rearrangement joins TRBV19 to TRBJ2-7; weak D call: TRBD2 (5 bases). The CDR3 is 15 residues long. The germline V and J ends were trimmed by 3 bases and 3 bases, with 15 bases remaining between them. Germline CDR1 and CDR2: LNHDA and SQIVND (reference sequence).

The rearrangement links TRBV30 to TRBJ2-7; D may be TRBD2 (5 bases). Trimming removed 8 bases at V and 2 bases at J, with 13 bases between. CDR3 length: 12 residues. Looked up from germline, CDR1 is GTSNPN and CDR2 is SVGIG (reference sequence). In nucleotides, the CDR3 is TGTGCCCTAGGATCACTAGCCTACGAGCAGTACTTC. It is translated as CALGSLAYEQYF.

The J gene is TRBJ1-2, the V gene TRBV5-6, with 8 bases aligning to TRBD1. Germline values: CDR1 SGHDT, CDR2 YYEEEE. V was clipped by 4 bases and J by 8 bases; unmatched bases: 13. The CDR3 covers 15 residues. The CDR3 loop is CASSIDRQGRFGYTF. CDR3 bases: TGTGCCAGCAGCATAGACCGACAGGGGAGGTTCGGCTACACCTTC.

The chain recombines TRBV30 with TRBJ2-3; 7 bases align to TRBD2. Germline-derived CDR1 and CDR2 are GTSNPN and SVGIG (reference sequence). Trimming cost V 1 base and J 1 base; bases outside gene matches: 14. The CDR3 has 18 amino acids. In DNA form, the CDR3 reads TGTGCCTGGAGTGGATGGCCGGGACTAAACGCTCGCACAGATACGCAGTATTTT. Translating gives CAWSGWPGLNARTDTQYF.

The chain has TRBV6-2 or TRBV6-3 and TRBJ2-1, with a tentative D call TRBD1 (5 bases). The CDR3 runs 17 residues. The ends were cut back, 2 bases at V and 2 bases at J, with 16 bases in the middle. Germline CDR1 MNHEY, CDR2 SVGEGT. The CDR3 is CASSYLIRDPTYNEQFF. For the CDR3, the DNA is TGTGCCAGCAGTTACCTAATCAGGGATCCTACCTACAATGAGCAGTTCTTC.

This chain links TRBV14 with TRBJ2-7; the match to TRBD2 covers 7 bases. The CDR3 is 16 residues long. Germline V lookup: CDR1 SGHDN, CDR2 FVKESK. The V segment lost 0 bases and the J segment 4 bases; nucleotides outside the gene matches: 9. CDR3 protein: CASSQDILAPHYEQYF. CDR3 sequence (DNA): TGTGCCAGCAGCCAAGATATACTAGCGCCCCATTACGAGCAGTACTTC.

This clone has a single count. The chain links TRBV29-1 to TRBJ1-5; TRBD1 might be the D (5 bases). The V end was cut by 5 bases, the J end by 3 bases, with 8 bases between. The CDR3 has 12 residues. Germline-derived CDR1 and CDR2 are SQVTM and ANQGSEA. This chain's CDR3 is CSVRGFNQPQHF. Written as DNA, the CDR3 is TGCAGCGTTCGGGGGTTCAATCAGCCCCAGCATTTT.